This is a list of T cell receptor beta chains from one sample in a study of OX40 agonist ivuxolimab in advanced cancers. Here immunoSEQ multiplex PCR was the method, and the copy in TCRdb shows in-frame clones only, minus some. Among about 67,000 clones listed, roughly nine tenths were seen once. Sequenced here: CD4+ or CD8+ T cells sorted from blood, sampled in a trial of the OX40 agonist ivuxolimab. These receptor sequences come from an adult with an advanced solid tumor such as melanoma, head and neck, liver or kidney cancer. CDR3s include the opening cysteine and the closing phenylalanine or tryptophan. Fields, in order: V gene, D gene, J gene, clone size, CDR3 length, CDR3 DNA, CDR3 protein. A D gene is named only where the DNA matches it firmly. Only some rows state a clone size, as once, few, many or a class for expanded clones.

v_call: TRBV7-9
d_call: -
j_call: TRBJ1-1
clone_size: -
cdr3_length: 14
cdr3_nt: TGTGCCAGCAGCTTATTGGGGTTGAACACTGAAGCTTTCTTT
cdr3_aa: CASSLLGLNTEAFF

v_call: TRBV15
d_call: -
j_call: TRBJ2-6
clone_size: -
cdr3_length: 17
cdr3_nt: TGTGCCACCAGCGGAACAGGACGATTCTCTGGGGCCAACGTCCTGACTTTC
cdr3_aa: CATSGTGRFSGANVLTF

v_call: TRBV29-1
d_call: TRBD2
j_call: TRBJ2-3
clone_size: -
cdr3_length: 17
cdr3_nt: TGCAGCGTTGATGGCGGGGGTATCCCTCTGAGCACAGATACGCAGTATTTT
cdr3_aa: CSVDGGGIPLSTDTQYF

v_call: TRBV5-1
d_call: -
j_call: TRBJ1-3
clone_size: -
cdr3_length: 16
cdr3_nt: TGCGCCAGCAGCTCCGGGGCCACCGATTCTGGAAACACCATATATTTT
cdr3_aa: CASSSGATDSGNTIYF

v_call: TRBV2
d_call: -
j_call: TRBJ2-3
clone_size: -
cdr3_length: 15
cdr3_nt: TGTGCCAGCAGTGTAGGCGGGTCTAGCACAGATACGCAGTATTTT
cdr3_aa: CASSVGGSSTDTQYF

v_call: TRBV18
d_call: -
j_call: TRBJ2-1
clone_size: -
cdr3_length: 14
cdr3_nt: TGTGCCAGCTCACCACCACTGTGGAACAATGAGCAGTTCTTC
cdr3_aa: CASSPPLWNNEQFF

v_call: TRBV28
d_call: -
j_call: TRBJ1-2
clone_size: -
cdr3_length: 14
cdr3_nt: TGTGCCAGCAGTTCGACACTTGCTAACTATGGCTACACCTTC
cdr3_aa: CASSSTLANYGYTF

v_call: TRBV19
d_call: -
j_call: TRBJ1-1
clone_size: -
cdr3_length: 15
cdr3_nt: TGTGCCAGTAGTCCAAGGGAGGTTGTGAACACTGAAGCTTTCTTT
cdr3_aa: CASSPREVVNTEAFF

v_call: TRBV7-6
d_call: -
j_call: TRBJ2-3
clone_size: -
cdr3_length: 16
cdr3_nt: TGTGCCAGCAGCTTAGGAGGCGGGTCTAGCACAGATACGCAGTATTTT
cdr3_aa: CASSLGGGSSTDTQYF

v_call: TRBV9
d_call: TRBD1
j_call: TRBJ1-2
clone_size: -
cdr3_length: 14
cdr3_nt: TGTGCCAGCAGCGGCGGACAGGGGGGCTATGGCTACACCTTC
cdr3_aa: CASSGGQGGYGYTF

v_call: TRBV28
d_call: -
j_call: TRBJ1-4
clone_size: -
cdr3_length: 14
cdr3_nt: TGTGCCAGCAGGCCGACAGGCGGTGGGGAAAAACTGTTTTTT
cdr3_aa: CASRPTGGGEKLFF

v_call: TRBV5-4
d_call: -
j_call: TRBJ2-4
clone_size: -
cdr3_length: 16
cdr3_nt: TGTGCCAGCAGCTTGGAGGGGCTCTGGGGAAAAAACATTCAGTACTTC
cdr3_aa: CASSLEGLWGKNIQYF

v_call: TRBV6-5
d_call: -
j_call: TRBJ1-2
clone_size: -
cdr3_length: 12
cdr3_nt: TGTGCCAGCAGTGAACAGAACTATGGCTACACCTTC
cdr3_aa: CASSEQNYGYTF

v_call: TRBV19
d_call: -
j_call: TRBJ2-1
clone_size: -
cdr3_length: 13
cdr3_nt: TGTGCCAGTAGTGACGGGGCTAACAATGAGCAGTTCTTC
cdr3_aa: CASSDGANNEQFF

v_call: TRBV7-9
d_call: TRBD1
j_call: TRBJ2-7
clone_size: -
cdr3_length: 15
cdr3_nt: TGTGCCAGCAGCCGACAGGGCGGAATGGGCTACGAGCAGTACTTC
cdr3_aa: CASSRQGGMGYEQYF

v_call: TRBV7-2
d_call: -
j_call: TRBJ1-2
clone_size: -
cdr3_length: 12
cdr3_nt: TGTGCCAGCAGCCCCACGTTCGATGGCTACACCTTC
cdr3_aa: CASSPTFDGYTF

v_call: TRBV6-5
d_call: -
j_call: TRBJ1-2
clone_size: once
cdr3_length: 15
cdr3_nt: TGTGCCAGCAGTTACCGACAGGTAAATGACTATGGCTACACCTTC
cdr3_aa: CASSYRQVNDYGYTF

v_call: TRBV5-8
d_call: -
j_call: TRBJ1-5
clone_size: -
cdr3_length: 16
cdr3_nt: TGTGCCAGCACTTTAAACTGGGACTTTAGCAATCAGCCCCAGCATTTT
cdr3_aa: CASTLNWDFSNQPQHF

v_call: TRBV7-9
d_call: TRBD1
j_call: TRBJ1-1
clone_size: -
cdr3_length: 14
cdr3_nt: TGTGCCAGCAGCGTAGGACAGGCATCCACTGAAGCTTTCTTT
cdr3_aa: CASSVGQASTEAFF

v_call: TRBV2
d_call: TRBD1
j_call: TRBJ1-4
clone_size: -
cdr3_length: 15
cdr3_nt: TGTGCCAGCATCAACACAGGGGCAACTAATGAAAAACTGTTTTTT
cdr3_aa: CASINTGATNEKLFF

v_call: TRBV7-3
d_call: TRBD2
j_call: TRBJ2-7
clone_size: -
cdr3_length: 14
cdr3_nt: TGTGCCAGCAGCTTAAAAGCGGGAGTAGGTGAGCAGTACTTC
cdr3_aa: CASSLKAGVGEQYF

v_call: TRBV18
d_call: -
j_call: TRBJ2-1
clone_size: -
cdr3_length: 16
cdr3_nt: TGTGCCAGCTCACCACCCGGTTTAGACTACTACAATGAGCAGTTCTTC
cdr3_aa: CASSPPGLDYYNEQFF

v_call: TRBV14
d_call: TRBD1
j_call: TRBJ1-1
clone_size: -
cdr3_length: 15
cdr3_nt: TGTGCCAGCAGCCAGGACAGGGGGCGAGGTACTGAAGCTTTCTTT
cdr3_aa: CASSQDRGRGTEAFF

v_call: TRBV28
d_call: -
j_call: TRBJ1-2
clone_size: once
cdr3_length: 12
cdr3_nt: TGTGCCAGCAGTTCGACCAACTATGGCTACACCTTC
cdr3_aa: CASSSTNYGYTF

v_call: TRBV27
d_call: -
j_call: TRBJ1-5
clone_size: -
cdr3_length: 14
cdr3_nt: TGTGCCAGCAGTAACAGGGTTGGCAATCAGCCCCAGCATTTT
cdr3_aa: CASSNRVGNQPQHF

v_call: TRBV12-5
d_call: TRBD1
j_call: TRBJ2-5
clone_size: -
cdr3_length: 15
cdr3_nt: TGTGCTAGTGGTGACGGAACAGGGGGCCAAGAGACCCAGTACTTC
cdr3_aa: CASGDGTGGQETQYF

v_call: TRBV30
d_call: -
j_call: TRBJ1-3
clone_size: -
cdr3_length: 12
cdr3_nt: TGTGCCTGGAGTCCCCGGGTCGCCACCATATATTTT
cdr3_aa: CAWSPRVATIYF

v_call: TRBV19
d_call: TRBD2
j_call: TRBJ2-3
clone_size: -
cdr3_length: 15
cdr3_nt: TGTGCCAGTAACCGAGGAGGACTAGCGGGAGATACGCAGTATTTT
cdr3_aa: CASNRGGLAGDTQYF

v_call: TRBV29-1
d_call: TRBD1
j_call: TRBJ1-1
clone_size: -
cdr3_length: 12
cdr3_nt: TGCAGCGTGCGGACAGGTAACACTGAAGCTTTCTTT
cdr3_aa: CSVRTGNTEAFF

v_call: TRBV28
d_call: TRBD1
j_call: TRBJ1-1
clone_size: -
cdr3_length: 12
cdr3_nt: TGTGCCAGCAGTGGACAGGGGCTAGAAGCTTTCTTT
cdr3_aa: CASSGQGLEAFF

v_call: TRBV7-2
d_call: -
j_call: TRBJ1-1
clone_size: -
cdr3_length: 14
cdr3_nt: TGTGCCAGCAGTACGGGCGGCAGAAACACTGAAGCTTTCTTT
cdr3_aa: CASSTGGRNTEAFF

v_call: TRBV5-1
d_call: TRBD1
j_call: TRBJ1-2
clone_size: -
cdr3_length: 15
cdr3_nt: TGCGCCAGCAGCTTAAGACAGGGGGCTTTTGATGGCTACACCTTC
cdr3_aa: CASSLRQGAFDGYTF

v_call: TRBV6-5
d_call: TRBD1
j_call: TRBJ2-7
clone_size: -
cdr3_length: 14
cdr3_nt: TGTGCCAGCGTTGAGACAGGGGCTACCTACGAGCAGTACTTC
cdr3_aa: CASVETGATYEQYF

v_call: TRBV28
d_call: TRBD2
j_call: TRBJ2-7
clone_size: -
cdr3_length: 13
cdr3_nt: TGTGCCAGCAGGGGCGGGAGCATCTACGAGCAGTACTTC
cdr3_aa: CASRGGSIYEQYF

v_call: TRBV27
d_call: -
j_call: TRBJ1-4
clone_size: -
cdr3_length: 15
cdr3_nt: TGTGCCAGCAGTTATGGGGGCCGGTCTAATGAAAAACTGTTTTTT
cdr3_aa: CASSYGGRSNEKLFF

v_call: TRBV4-1
d_call: -
j_call: TRBJ2-6
clone_size: -
cdr3_length: 15
cdr3_nt: TGCGCCAGCAGCTTGGGTTCTCCGGGGGCCAACGTCCTGACTTTC
cdr3_aa: CASSLGSPGANVLTF

v_call: TRBV20-1
d_call: -
j_call: TRBJ2-3
clone_size: -
cdr3_length: 11
cdr3_nt: TGCAGTGCTAGAGGTTCAGATACGCAGTATTTT
cdr3_aa: CSARGSDTQYF

v_call: TRBV2
d_call: -
j_call: TRBJ2-7
clone_size: -
cdr3_length: 12
cdr3_nt: TGTGCCAGCAGGTTAGGAGGCTACGAGCAGTACTTC
cdr3_aa: CASRLGGYEQYF

v_call: TRBV7-3
d_call: -
j_call: TRBJ2-2
clone_size: -
cdr3_length: 14
cdr3_nt: TGTGCCAGCAGCTTAGTCGGTGACACCGGGGAGCTGTTTTTT
cdr3_aa: CASSLVGDTGELFF

v_call: TRBV29-1
d_call: TRBD1
j_call: TRBJ2-3
clone_size: -
cdr3_length: 14
cdr3_nt: TGCAGCGTCCTCGGGACAGGGTTTGCAGATACGCAGTATTTT
cdr3_aa: CSVLGTGFADTQYF